This entry is about one T cell receptor beta chain. V shed 4 bases and J shed 1 base, with 14 bases lying between them. From germline, CDR1 is SGHRS and CDR2 YFSETQ. This CDR3 is built from 15 residues. Assay: immunoSEQ multiplex PCR; the TCRdb copy retains only in-frame clones and omits some. The sample consists of around 120,000 clones, about 89% of them appearing once. This record comes from a study of control samples from healthy donors and cancer patients. Input material: blood. The chain links TRBV5-1 to TRBJ2-5; D is undetermined. This TCR came from a man in his sixties in good health. Written as DNA, the CDR3 is TGCGCCAGCAGCCTAACAGCAACGACCCAAGAGACCCAGTACTTC. Translation: CASSLTATTQETQYF.